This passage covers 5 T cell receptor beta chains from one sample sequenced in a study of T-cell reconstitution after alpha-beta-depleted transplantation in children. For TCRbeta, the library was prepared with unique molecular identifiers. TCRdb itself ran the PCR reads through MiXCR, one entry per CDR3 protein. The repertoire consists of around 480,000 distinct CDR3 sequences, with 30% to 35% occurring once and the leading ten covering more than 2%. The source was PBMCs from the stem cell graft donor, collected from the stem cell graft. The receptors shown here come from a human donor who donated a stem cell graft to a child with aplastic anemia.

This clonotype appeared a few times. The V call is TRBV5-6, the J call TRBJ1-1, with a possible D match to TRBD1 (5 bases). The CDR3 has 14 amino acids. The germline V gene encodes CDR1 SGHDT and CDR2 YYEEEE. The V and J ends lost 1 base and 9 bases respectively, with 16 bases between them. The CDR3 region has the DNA TGTGCCAGCAGCTTGAGGGGCCAGTCCCCTCAAGCTTTCTTT. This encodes CASSLRGQSPQAFF.

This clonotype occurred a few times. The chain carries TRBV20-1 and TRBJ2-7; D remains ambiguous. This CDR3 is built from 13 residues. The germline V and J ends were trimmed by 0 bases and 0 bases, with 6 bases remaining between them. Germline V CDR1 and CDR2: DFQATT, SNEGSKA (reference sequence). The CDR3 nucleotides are TGCAGTGCTAGAGACCCGAGCTCCTACGAGCAGTACGTC. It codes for CSARDPSSYEQYV.

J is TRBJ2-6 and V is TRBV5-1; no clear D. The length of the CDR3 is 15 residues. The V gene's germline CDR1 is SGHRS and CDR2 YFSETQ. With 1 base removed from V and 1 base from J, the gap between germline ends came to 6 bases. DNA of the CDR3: TGCGCCAGCAGCTTGTTGGAGTCTGGGGCCAACGTCCTGACTTTC. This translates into CASSLLESGANVLTF.

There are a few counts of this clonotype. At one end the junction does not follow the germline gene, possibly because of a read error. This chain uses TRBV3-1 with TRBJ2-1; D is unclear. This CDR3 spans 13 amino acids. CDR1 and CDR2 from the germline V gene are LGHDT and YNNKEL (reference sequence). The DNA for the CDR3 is TGTGCCAGCAGGCAAGGGTTTCGTACTGAGCAGTTCTTC. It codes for CASRQGFRTEQFF.

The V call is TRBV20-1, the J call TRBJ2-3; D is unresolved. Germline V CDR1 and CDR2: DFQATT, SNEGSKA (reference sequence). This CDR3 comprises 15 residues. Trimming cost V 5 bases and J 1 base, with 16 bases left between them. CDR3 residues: CSAAAFQRGTDTQYF. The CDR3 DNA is TGCAGTGCTGCCGCCTTCCAGCGCGGCACAGATACGCAGTATTTT.